This T cell receptor beta chain was sequenced in a study of radiation and T cells in renal cell carcinoma. Study context: Nephrectomy followed 15 Gy stereotactic body radiation by 4 weeks. Study-level points and caveats: Top tumor clonotypes rose in blood 2 weeks post-radiation, then contracted. Without pretreatment biopsies, baseline tumor clonotype presence was undetermined.

Data came from immunoSEQ multiplex PCR; TCRdb stores just in-frame clones and leaves some out. This sample has 100,000 to 150,000 clones, with 82% found just once. CDR3 size: 12 residues. V was cut by 4 bases and J by 4 bases, with 5 bases left in between. Germline lookup yields CDR1 SNHLY and CDR2 FYNNEI. Time point of the sample: baseline pretreatment blood. Documented treatment: 15 Gy SBRT to primary tumor, nephrectomy 4 weeks later. Comment on this clone: As yet, its antigen is unknown.

The V gene is TRBV2, the J gene TRBJ2-1; D gene uncertain. This material consisted of blood, taken from a patient whose treatment included radiotherapy and nephrectomy. The TCR originated in a woman between 55 and 75 years old with renal cell carcinoma. CDR3 protein: CASSGGYNEQFF. For the CDR3, the DNA is TGTGCCAGCAGTGGTGGGTACAATGAGCAGTTCTTC. The entire variable domain, with the rest obtained from reference TRBV2 and TRBJ2-1, is as follows: EPEVTQTPSHQVTQMGQEVILRCVPISNHLYFYWYRQILGQKVEFLVSFYNNEISEKSEIFDDQFSVERPDGSNFTLKIRSTKLEDSAMYFCASSGGYNEQFFGPGTRLTVL.